This T cell receptor beta chain was sequenced during a study of CD8 T cells in Susac syndrome (dated by TCRdb to the late 2010s). In terms of the full investigation: Whether CD8+ T cell activation and differentiation in Susac syndrome was antigen driven was tested using repertoire sequencing. The study compared CD8+ T cell repertoire clonality among 12 healthy donors, roughly 14 Susac syndrome patients and fewer than 19 multiple sclerosis patients.

RNA was extracted using the RNeasy kit, and about 0.5 to 1 ug of the RNA was reverse transcribed with random hexamers. The immunoSEQ multiplex PCR assay, which covers 54 Vbeta and 13 Jbeta segments, was used to amplify TCR beta CDR3 regions. Bias from PCR amplification was corrected by using a synthetic template baseline for primer optimization and for computational correction. The authors' pipeline ran thus. Only productive sequences were kept, with reads annotated to V, D and J genes according to IMGT and analyzed in immunoSEQ Analyzer. To calculate clonality, Shannon entropy was normalized by log2 of the number of productive unique sequences and then subtracted from one. Public and private clones were assessed among the 100 most prevalent clones of each patient and control. Clones were defined as Susac-specific if absent from the healthy and MS cohorts, from 1052 published viral clones and from other ImmuneACCESS disease sequences. TCRdb reran the public reads through fastp at Q25 and MiXCR, keeping productive beta chains. Records with the same CDR3 protein are collapsed into one entry carrying the most frequent genes and DNA. The V and J calls here are based on TCRdb, not the publication. The sample data list a few hundred thousand distinct CDR3 sequences, and almost 85% of these were observed just once. The top ten clones comprise around 0.2% of the sample.

Results and caveats for the whole study, not just this receptor: The study acknowledged that relatively few individuals were included in the TCR sequencing and HLA analysis.

The germline V gene (reference sequence) supplies CDR1 SGHNT and CDR2 YYREEE. The junction carries 12 bases between V and J, which are trimmed by 2 bases and 0 bases respectively. The CDR3 sequence holds 15 residues, the cysteine and phenylalanine included. Kept here is only the CDR3 DNA, which spans 45 bases and is read in frame from base 1. As concerns this clonotype: Its recognized antigen is unknown. It has no much larger one-base neighbor in the sample; base qualities were not kept.

Peripheral blood CD8+ and CD4+ T cells from healthy donors, Susac syndrome patients and multiple sclerosis patients were profiled by high-throughput TCR beta sequencing. The multiple sclerosis controls were treatment-naive patients who had stable or active relapsing-remitting disease and met the revised McDonald criteria. Bulk CD8+ and CD4+ T cells were purified magnetically by negative isolation, whereas CD8+ TEMRA cells were enriched by FACS. Blood was drawn into EDTA tubes, processed within 24 hours, and PBMCs were isolated by density gradient centrifugation. PBMCs intended for TCR sequencing were cryopreserved in liquid nitrogen and thawed later in a water bath at 37 degrees C. A purity of at least 90% was achieved for sorted or isolated CD4+, CD8+ and CD8+ TEMRA cells.

The sequenced sample was CD8+ T cells from PBMCs. The receptor comes from a human donor with multiple sclerosis. The chain is assembled from TRBV5-4 and TRBJ2-7; the best D guess is TRBD1, with 6 bases matching. The DNA reads as follows: TGTGCCAGCAGCTTTTTCCAGGGGCCCTCCTACGAGCAGTACTTC. Its translation is CASSFFQGPSYEQYF.